Below are 2 T cell receptor beta chains sequenced from a single sample in a study of vaccination effects on CD4 cells after COVID-19. Their antigens remain unidentified. Sequencing was preceded by expansion of antigen-specific CD4+ T cells with viral peptide pools in the ViraFEST assay. Following an approximately 10-day culture, CD4+ T cells were purified. Vaccine recipients had no previous SARS-CoV-2 infection; their nucleocapsid antibodies were negative. Data came from immunoSEQ multiplex PCR; TCRdb stores just in-frame clones and leaves some out. The sample contains fewer than 85,000 clones, around 76% of which appear only once. Material: CD4+ T cells from PBMCs cultured with SARS-CoV-2 spike peptides, obtained before COVID-19 vaccination. The receptors derive from a human donor who received a COVID-19 vaccine.

The CDR3 loop reads CASSPGGSYTEAFF. The DNA of the CDR3 is TGTGCCAGCAGCCCGGGGGGTAGCTACACTGAAGCTTTCTTT. This chain links TRBV7-3 with TRBJ1-1; maybe TRBD1 (5 bases). The V and J ends lost 5 bases and 3 bases respectively, with 13 bases between them. The CDR3 runs to 14 residues. CDR1 SGHTA and CDR2 FQGTGA come from the germline V gene.

The V and J genes are TRBV5-1 and TRBJ2-3; TRBD2 matches 12 bases. V dropped 1 base and J dropped 3; count of bases not matched to a gene: 12. Germline values: CDR1 SGHRS, CDR2 YFSETQ. CDR3 length equals 19 residues. This CDR3 is CASSLLAGGLFLGTDTQYF. CDR3 bases: TGCGCCAGCAGCTTGCTAGCGGGGGGGCTCTTTCTTGGTACAGATACGCAGTATTTT.